Detailed here is one TCR beta chain. What it binds is not known. This record belongs to a study of CD8+ T cells in alopecia areata. In the study overall: Each day, treated patients took oral tofacitinib twice, at 5 to 10 mg per dose. Study outcomes and limitations: Normal skin's resident alphabeta T cells are also sequenced in scalp samples.

Sequencing templates came from extracted RNA that was reverse transcribed into cDNA. The repertoire was sequenced with immunoSEQ multiplex PCR; TCRdb's copy has only in-frame clones and lacks some. The sample includes roughly 65,000 clones, about half of them seen just once. The trim removed 2 bases at V and 2 bases at J, leaving 13 bases unmatched. Per the germline V gene, CDR1 is SGHRS and CDR2 is YFSETQ. The CDR3 extends over 19 amino acids. V and J are TRBV5-1 and TRBJ2-1; 10 nucleotides match TRBD2. The sequence derives from a human donor with alopecia areata. Sequenced here: CD8+ T cells sorted from blood, sampled at week 0. The CDR3 nucleotides read TGCGCCAGCAGCTTAGATACTAGCGGGACCATCATTGCCTACAATGAGCAGTTCTTC. The encoded protein is CASSLDTSGTIIAYNEQFF.